This TCR beta chain was profiled in a study of spatial heterogeneity in lung cancer. Study-wide background: Every unique TCR and UMI combination, on average, appeared more than ten times in raw reads.

This clonotype was seen a few times. Germline assignment: CDR1 MNHNS and CDR2 SASEGT. There are 14 residues in the CDR3. V was clipped by 6 bases and J by 2 bases, with 11 bases between them. Stated time point: blood at routine non-recurrence follow-up after resection. Unsorted whole RNA samples from tumor, nontumor lung or frozen PBMC were sequenced. Each TCR cDNA molecule carried a unique molecular identifier. TCRdb ran MiXCR on the 5' RACE reads and lists one entry per CDR3 protein. The data hold roughly 99,000 distinct CDR3 sequences, with 19% observed a single time. The material was PBMCs, obtained at follow-up. The J gene is TRBJ1-3, the V gene TRBV6-1; D not certain. The TCR was taken from a male donor with early-stage non-small cell lung cancer. CDR3 sequence: CASRVFGAGNTIYF. The CDR3 nucleotides are TGTGCCAGCAGGGTTTTTGGGGCTGGAAACACCATATATTTT.